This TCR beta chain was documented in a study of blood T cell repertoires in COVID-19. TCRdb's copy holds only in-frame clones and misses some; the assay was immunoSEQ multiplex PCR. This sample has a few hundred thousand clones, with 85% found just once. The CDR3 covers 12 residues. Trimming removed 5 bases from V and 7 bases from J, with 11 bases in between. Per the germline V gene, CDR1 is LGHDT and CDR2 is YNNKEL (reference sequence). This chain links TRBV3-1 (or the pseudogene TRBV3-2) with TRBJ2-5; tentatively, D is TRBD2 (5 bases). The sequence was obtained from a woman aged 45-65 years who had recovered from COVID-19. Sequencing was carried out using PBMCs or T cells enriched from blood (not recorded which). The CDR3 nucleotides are TGTGCCAGCAGCTTCTATCGGGGGACCCAGTACTTC. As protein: CASSFYRGTQYF.